This is a list of T cell receptor beta chains from one sample in a study of shared clonotypes between healthy human individuals. This table comes from immunoSEQ multiplex PCR, and its TCRdb copy is limited to in-frame clones, with some not included. Of 300,000 to 350,000 clones listed, 70% to 75% are singletons. Sequenced: memory CD4+ T cells sorted from blood. These receptor sequences come from a man aged 30 to 39 in good health. CDR3s include the opening cysteine and the closing phenylalanine or tryptophan. Fields, in order: V gene, J gene, clone size, D gene, CDR3 DNA, CDR3 protein. The D gene is left open where the match is weak. Size values are once, few and many counts, or a class for expanded clones, and some rows have none.

v_gene: TRBV27
j_gene: TRBJ2-7
abundance: .
d_gene: TRBD2
CDR3nt: TGTGCCAGCAGTTTTTTGACTAGCGGGGAGCAGTACTTC
CDR3aa: CASSFLTSGEQYF

v_gene: TRBV5-1
j_gene: TRBJ1-4
abundance: .
d_gene: TRBD1
CDR3nt: TGCGCCAGCAGCGAGAACGGACAGGGACTTAATGAAAAACTGTTTTTT
CDR3aa: CASSENGQGLNEKLFF

v_gene: TRBV6-6
j_gene: TRBJ2-1
abundance: .
d_gene: TRBD2
CDR3nt: TGTGCCAGCAGAGGACTAGCGTACAACGATGAGCAGTTCTTC
CDR3aa: CASRGLAYNDEQFF

v_gene: TRBV11-2
j_gene: TRBJ2-5
abundance: .
d_gene: TRBD2
CDR3nt: TGTGCCAGCAGCTTTGGGGCCCGACTAGCGGGAGGCAGGGAGACCCAGTACTTC
CDR3aa: CASSFGARLAGGRETQYF

v_gene: TRBV5-1
j_gene: TRBJ2-5
abundance: .
d_gene: .
CDR3nt: TGCGCCAGCAGCTTCGGGGAAGAGACCCAGTACTTC
CDR3aa: CASSFGEETQYF

v_gene: TRBV27
j_gene: TRBJ2-1
abundance: .
d_gene: .
CDR3nt: TGTGCCGGCGGGCCGGGAGAACGAGGGGGAAAATACAATGAGCAGTTCTTC
CDR3aa: CAGGPGERGGKYNEQFF

v_gene: TRBV4-1
j_gene: TRBJ2-3
abundance: .
d_gene: .
CDR3nt: TGCGCCAGCAGCCGGAACCACCCGGGACCCACAGATACGCAGTATTTT
CDR3aa: CASSRNHPGPTDTQYF

v_gene: TRBV5-1
j_gene: TRBJ2-4
abundance: .
d_gene: TRBD2
CDR3nt: TGCGCCAGCAGCTTCCGGACTAGCGGCAATGGGGACATTCAGTACTTC
CDR3aa: CASSFRTSGNGDIQYF

v_gene: TRBV7-3
j_gene: TRBJ2-2
abundance: .
d_gene: .
CDR3nt: TGTGCCAGCAGCCCGACGACCCCCGGGACGGGTACCGGGGAGCTGTTTTTT
CDR3aa: CASSPTTPGTGTGELFF

v_gene: TRBV5-5
j_gene: TRBJ1-4
abundance: .
d_gene: .
CDR3nt: TGTGCCAGCAGCTTGGTGCCGTGGGGTAGGAATGAAAAACTGTTTTTT
CDR3aa: CASSLVPWGRNEKLFF

v_gene: TRBV5-1
j_gene: TRBJ2-7
abundance: few
d_gene: .
CDR3nt: TGCGCCAGCAGCTTGGTACGGGGTGAAGGTGGGGAGCAGTACTTC
CDR3aa: CASSLVRGEGGEQYF

v_gene: TRBV6-5
j_gene: TRBJ2-7
abundance: once
d_gene: .
CDR3nt: TGTGCCAGCGTTGGCAGGGCCTACGAGCAGTACTTC
CDR3aa: CASVGRAYEQYF

v_gene: TRBV18
j_gene: TRBJ2-5
abundance: .
d_gene: TRBD1
CDR3nt: TGTGCCAGCTCACCTCCGACAGGGGGCGTGCGGGAGACCCAGTACTTC
CDR3aa: CASSPPTGGVRETQYF

v_gene: TRBV5-6
j_gene: TRBJ2-5
abundance: .
d_gene: .
CDR3nt: TGTGCCAGCAGCGTGCGAGAGACCCAGTACTTC
CDR3aa: CASSVRETQYF

v_gene: TRBV5-6
j_gene: TRBJ2-2
abundance: few
d_gene: .
CDR3nt: TGTGCCAGCAGCTTTTTGGGGCGGAACACCGGGGAGCTGTTTTTT
CDR3aa: CASSFLGRNTGELFF

v_gene: TRBV28
j_gene: TRBJ2-7
abundance: few
d_gene: .
CDR3nt: TGTGCCAGCAGTTCGGGCGGCTACGAGCAGTACTTC
CDR3aa: CASSSGGYEQYF

v_gene: TRBV5-1
j_gene: TRBJ2-1
abundance: .
d_gene: .
CDR3nt: TGCGCCAGCAGCTTGGGACAGCAATACAATGAGCAGTTCTTC
CDR3aa: CASSLGQQYNEQFF

v_gene: TRBV7-3
j_gene: TRBJ2-2
abundance: few
d_gene: TRBD2
CDR3nt: TGTGCCAGCAGCTTAAGGACTCGGCCTAGCGGGGTGAACACCGGGGAGCTGTTTTTT
CDR3aa: CASSLRTRPSGVNTGELFF

v_gene: TRBV19
j_gene: TRBJ1-1
abundance: .
d_gene: .
CDR3nt: TGTGCCAGTAGTGAGAGGGCTGAAGCTTTCTTT
CDR3aa: CASSERAEAFF

v_gene: TRBV9
j_gene: TRBJ2-3
abundance: once
d_gene: .
CDR3nt: TGTGCCAGCAGCGCCCTCGGCTTCACAGATACGCAGTATTTT
CDR3aa: CASSALGFTDTQYF

v_gene: TRBV5-1
j_gene: TRBJ2-1
abundance: .
d_gene: .
CDR3nt: TGCGCCAGCAGCCGGGACTTTAACAATGAGCAGTTCTTC
CDR3aa: CASSRDFNNEQFF

v_gene: TRBV6-6
j_gene: TRBJ1-2
abundance: .
d_gene: TRBD1
CDR3nt: TGTGCCAGCAGTCAGGGGGGCGGAGCCTCTAACTATGGCTACACCTTC
CDR3aa: CASSQGGGASNYGYTF

v_gene: TRBV6-1
j_gene: TRBJ2-1
abundance: .
d_gene: TRBD2
CDR3nt: TGTGCCAGCAGTGAAGGACTAGCGGGCAACAATGAGCAGTTCTTC
CDR3aa: CASSEGLAGNNEQFF

v_gene: TRBV27
j_gene: TRBJ1-1
abundance: .
d_gene: .
CDR3nt: TGTGCCAGCAGTTTGACAGCTTTGGGGACCACTGAAGCTTTCTTT
CDR3aa: CASSLTALGTTEAFF

v_gene: TRBV28
j_gene: TRBJ1-1
abundance: .
d_gene: TRBD1
CDR3nt: TGTGCCAGTAGCTACAGGGGACACACTGAAGCTTTCTTT
CDR3aa: CASSYRGHTEAFF

v_gene: TRBV18
j_gene: TRBJ1-5
abundance: .
d_gene: .
CDR3nt: TGTGCCAGCCGACAGGACATCAATCAGCCCCAGCATTTT
CDR3aa: CASRQDINQPQHF

v_gene: TRBV6-5
j_gene: TRBJ2-7
abundance: .
d_gene: TRBD2
CDR3nt: TGTGCCAGCAGTGGCACTAGCGGGAGTCTCTACGAGCAGTACTTC
CDR3aa: CASSGTSGSLYEQYF

v_gene: TRBV28
j_gene: TRBJ1-1
abundance: .
d_gene: .
CDR3nt: TGTGCCAGCAGGGATGGATCAGAAGCTTTCTTT
CDR3aa: CASRDGSEAFF

v_gene: TRBV7-2
j_gene: TRBJ2-5
abundance: .
d_gene: TRBD2
CDR3nt: TGTGCCAGCAGCCCTGGGACTAGCGGGAGGGGAGAGACCCAGTACTTC
CDR3aa: CASSPGTSGRGETQYF

v_gene: TRBV5-4
j_gene: TRBJ2-1
abundance: .
d_gene: TRBD2
CDR3nt: TGTGCCAGCAGCCAAACTAGCGGGAGAATATCCTACAATGAGCAGTTCTTC
CDR3aa: CASSQTSGRISYNEQFF

v_gene: TRBV7-2
j_gene: TRBJ2-1
abundance: .
d_gene: TRBD2
CDR3nt: TGTGCCAGCAGCTCTCTAGCGGGAGGGGCAAATGAGCAGTTCTTC
CDR3aa: CASSSLAGGANEQFF

v_gene: TRBV29-1
j_gene: TRBJ1-5
abundance: .
d_gene: TRBD1
CDR3nt: TGCAGCGTTTCCCAAGGAGGGGGCGGACCGCTGAGACCGCGGTGGGCCGATAATCAGCCCCAGCATTTT
CDR3aa: CSVSQGGGGPLRPRWADNQPQHF

v_gene: TRBV5-1
j_gene: TRBJ1-3
abundance: .
d_gene: .
CDR3nt: TGCGCCAGCAGCTTGGTCGCGGGAAACACCATATATTTT
CDR3aa: CASSLVAGNTIYF

v_gene: TRBV4-1
j_gene: TRBJ1-4
abundance: .
d_gene: .
CDR3nt: TGCGCCAGCAGCCCGACAGGTAGCCGAATGATCGAAAAACTGTTTTTT
CDR3aa: CASSPTGSRMIEKLFF

v_gene: TRBV6-1
j_gene: TRBJ2-1
abundance: .
d_gene: .
CDR3nt: TGTGCCAGCAGGGGACAAGGAAACAATGAGCAGTTCTTC
CDR3aa: CASRGQGNNEQFF

v_gene: TRBV2
j_gene: TRBJ2-7
abundance: .
d_gene: TRBD2
CDR3nt: TGTGCCAGCAGCTTACCGGGACTAGCATACGGGCAGTACTTC
CDR3aa: CASSLPGLAYGQYF

v_gene: TRBV11-3
j_gene: TRBJ2-1
abundance: .
d_gene: TRBD1
CDR3nt: TGTGCCAGCAGCGAAAAGCCGGGACAGGGACACAATGAGCAGTTCTTC
CDR3aa: CASSEKPGQGHNEQFF

v_gene: TRBV5-1
j_gene: TRBJ2-1
abundance: .
d_gene: .
CDR3nt: TGCGCCAGCACATCCAAAGATTATACCTACAATGAGCAGTTCTTC
CDR3aa: CASTSKDYTYNEQFF

v_gene: TRBV6-1
j_gene: TRBJ2-7
abundance: few
d_gene: .
CDR3nt: TGTGCCAGCAGTGAAAGTCTGTGGAGGACCGACGAGCAGTACTTC
CDR3aa: CASSESLWRTDEQYF

v_gene: TRBV5-5
j_gene: TRBJ2-6
abundance: .
d_gene: .
CDR3nt: TGTGCCAGCAGCCGGGACGCTGGGGCCAACGTCCTGACTTTC
CDR3aa: CASSRDAGANVLTF

v_gene: TRBV15
j_gene: TRBJ1-5
abundance: once
d_gene: .
CDR3nt: TGTGCCACCAGCAGAGGGGGGTTGGGTGACAATCAGCCCCAGCATTTT
CDR3aa: CATSRGGLGDNQPQHF

v_gene: TRBV19
j_gene: TRBJ2-2
abundance: .
d_gene: .
CDR3nt: TGTGCCAGTAGTATCGACCAGAACACCGGGGAGCTGTTTTTT
CDR3aa: CASSIDQNTGELFF

v_gene: TRBV5-6
j_gene: TRBJ1-1
abundance: .
d_gene: .
CDR3nt: TGTGCCAGCAGCGCAGGACACCACATGAACACTGAAGCTTTCTTT
CDR3aa: CASSAGHHMNTEAFF

v_gene: TRBV6-5
j_gene: TRBJ2-3
abundance: .
d_gene: TRBD2
CDR3nt: TGTGCCAGCAGTTGGAAACAAGCGGGAGGGCGGGATACGCAGTATTTT
CDR3aa: CASSWKQAGGRDTQYF

v_gene: TRBV19
j_gene: TRBJ2-7
abundance: .
d_gene: TRBD2
CDR3nt: TGTGCCAGTAGTAACGGACTAGCGGGAGCCGAGCAGTACTTC
CDR3aa: CASSNGLAGAEQYF

v_gene: TRBV7-2
j_gene: TRBJ1-5
abundance: many
d_gene: .
CDR3nt: TGTGCCAGCAGCTTACCCGGCTCAAATCAGCCCCAGCATTTT
CDR3aa: CASSLPGSNQPQHF

v_gene: TRBV7-2
j_gene: TRBJ2-6
abundance: .
d_gene: .
CDR3nt: TGTGCCAGCAGCTTAAGGCAGGGTAGTTCTGGGGCCAACGTCCTGACTTTC
CDR3aa: CASSLRQGSSGANVLTF

v_gene: TRBV29-1
j_gene: TRBJ2-7
abundance: .
d_gene: TRBD2
CDR3nt: TGCAGCGTTCTAGGTTGGGGACTAGCGGGAGGCGAGCAGTACTTC
CDR3aa: CSVLGWGLAGGEQYF

v_gene: TRBV7-2
j_gene: TRBJ2-1
abundance: .
d_gene: TRBD2
CDR3nt: TGTGCCAGCAGCTTAGCATCCAGCGGGGGAGCCCATGAGCAGTTCTTC
CDR3aa: CASSLASSGGAHEQFF

v_gene: TRBV10-1
j_gene: TRBJ1-5
abundance: .
d_gene: TRBD1
CDR3nt: TGCGCCAGCAGTGAGTCGAGGACAGGGGGCCATCAGCCCCAGCATTTT
CDR3aa: CASSESRTGGHQPQHF

v_gene: TRBV2
j_gene: TRBJ2-1
abundance: few
d_gene: .
CDR3nt: TGTGCCGGAGCTAAAAGCTCCTACAATGAGCAGTTCTTC
CDR3aa: CAGAKSSYNEQFF

v_gene: TRBV19
j_gene: TRBJ2-6
abundance: .
d_gene: .
CDR3nt: TGTGCCAGTAGTGGCAGAAACTCTGGGGCCAACGTCCTGACTTTC
CDR3aa: CASSGRNSGANVLTF

v_gene: TRBV28
j_gene: TRBJ2-7
abundance: .
d_gene: TRBD2
CDR3nt: TGTGCCAGCAGTTTACATAGCGGGAGCTCCTACGAGCAGTACTTC
CDR3aa: CASSLHSGSSYEQYF

v_gene: TRBV19
j_gene: TRBJ2-2
abundance: .
d_gene: .
CDR3nt: TGTGCCAGTAGTAGCCGGGACTTTTCGATAGCCGGGGAGCTGTTTTTT
CDR3aa: CASSSRDFSIAGELFF

v_gene: TRBV9
j_gene: TRBJ2-2
abundance: .
d_gene: .
CDR3nt: TGTGCCAGCAGCGTAGTCGGGTCCGGGGAGCTGTTTTTT
CDR3aa: CASSVVGSGELFF

v_gene: TRBV12-2
j_gene: TRBJ2-4
abundance: .
d_gene: .
CDR3nt: TGTGCAAGTCGCTTAAGGTGTCCGGGACTTAGATACACGGGGACAATTGTAGCCAAAAACATTCAGTACTTC
CDR3aa: CASRLRCPGLRYTGTIVAKNIQYF

v_gene: TRBV19
j_gene: TRBJ2-7
abundance: .
d_gene: TRBD1
CDR3nt: TGTGCCAGTAGCCCAACCGGGACAGGGAGCCACGAGCAGTACTTC
CDR3aa: CASSPTGTGSHEQYF

v_gene: TRBV29-1
j_gene: TRBJ1-1
abundance: .
d_gene: .
CDR3nt: TGCAGCGTCGACCACCATTTACTTGGGGGCACTGAAGCTTTCTTT
CDR3aa: CSVDHHLLGGTEAFF

v_gene: TRBV19
j_gene: TRBJ2-3
abundance: medium-sized
d_gene: .
CDR3nt: TGTGCCAGTAGGCAAAGCGGGGATACGCAGTATTTT
CDR3aa: CASRQSGDTQYF

v_gene: TRBV29-1
j_gene: TRBJ2-7
abundance: .
d_gene: TRBD1
CDR3nt: TGCAGCGTTAGAGTCAGGACAGGGACATCGGAGCAGTACTTC
CDR3aa: CSVRVRTGTSEQYF